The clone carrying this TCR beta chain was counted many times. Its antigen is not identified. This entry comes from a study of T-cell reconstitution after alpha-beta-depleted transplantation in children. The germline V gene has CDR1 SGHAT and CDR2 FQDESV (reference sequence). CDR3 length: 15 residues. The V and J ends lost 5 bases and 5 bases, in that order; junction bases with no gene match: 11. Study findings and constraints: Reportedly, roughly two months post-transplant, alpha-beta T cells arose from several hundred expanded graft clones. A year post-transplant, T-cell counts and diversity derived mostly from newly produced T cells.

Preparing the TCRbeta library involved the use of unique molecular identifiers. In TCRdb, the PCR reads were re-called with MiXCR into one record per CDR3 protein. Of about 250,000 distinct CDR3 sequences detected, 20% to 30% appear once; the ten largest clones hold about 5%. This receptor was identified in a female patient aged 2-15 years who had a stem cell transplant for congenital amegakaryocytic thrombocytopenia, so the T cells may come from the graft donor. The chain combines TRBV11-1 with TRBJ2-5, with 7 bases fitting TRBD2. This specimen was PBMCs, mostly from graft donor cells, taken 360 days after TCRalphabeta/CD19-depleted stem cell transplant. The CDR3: CASSIGWDYPETQYF. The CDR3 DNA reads TGTGCCAGCAGCATAGGGTGGGACTACCCGGAGACCCAGTACTTC.